The 4 T cell receptor beta chains below were found in one sample sequenced in a study of blood T cell repertoires in COVID-19. Using immunoSEQ multiplex PCR, the repertoire was profiled, and TCRdb retains in-frame clones only, with some absent. Altogether about 83,000 clones are present, around 88% being singletons, with the ten largest covering almost 5.5%. Sequenced: peripheral blood. The receptors here all came from a man aged 60-69 years with acute or convalescent COVID-19.

The V and J genes are TRBV19 and TRBJ2-7; the match to TRBD1 covers 11 bases. The CDR3 extends over 13 amino acids. Germline CDR1 reads LNHDA; CDR2 reads SQIVND (reference sequence). V was pared by 5 bases and J by 8 bases, with 5 bases of the junction left unmatched. CDR3 nucleotide sequence: TGTGCCAGTAGTGTCGGACAGGGGGCGAAGCAGTACTTC. This gives the protein CASSVGQGAKQYF.

In its sample, this clone was seen once. This chain connects TRBV5-1 to TRBJ2-3; 8 bases agree with TRBD2. This CDR3 contains 16 residues. Germline lookup yields CDR1 SGHRS and CDR2 YFSETQ. V dropped 4 bases and J dropped 1; count of bases not matched to a gene: 8. The CDR3 loop reads CASSRAQAGGTDTQYF. In DNA form, the CDR3 reads TGCGCCAGCAGCCGCGCACAAGCGGGAGGCACAGATACGCAGTATTTT.

The chain combines TRBV19 with TRBJ1-2; D uncertain. There are 14 residues in the CDR3. Germline loops: CDR1 LNHDA, CDR2 SQIVND (reference sequence). Trimming left V 2 bases short and J 8 bases short, with 15 bases between. In DNA form, the CDR3 reads TGTGCCAGTAGTATACGGAGTAGTGACTCGGGCTACACCTTC. It is translated as CASSIRSSDSGYTF.

The CDR3 nucleotides read TGTGCCAGCAGTGAAGGGGGGCGCCGCAATCAGCCCCAGCATTTT. Translating it yields CASSEGGRRNQPQHF. The chain combines TRBV6-1 with TRBJ1-5, with D tentatively TRBD1 (6 bases). The V gene's germline CDR1 is MNHNS and CDR2 SASEGT. With 1 base removed from V and 2 bases from J, the gap between germline ends came to 9 bases. The CDR3 covers 15 residues.